This TCR beta chain was observed in a study of CD8 T cells in Susac syndrome. CDR1 and CDR2 from the germline V gene are DFQATT and SNEGSKA (reference sequence). The CDR3 spans 14 residues. V gave up 6 bases and J gave up 2 bases, with 16 bases separating them. Healthy donors constituted the controls, which were matched for age and sex. While CD8+ and CD4+ T cells were isolated negatively, TEMRA cells were enriched by FACS. Reverse transcription used roughly 0.5 to 1 ug RNA and random hexamers. Amplification of TCR beta CDR3 used immunoSEQ multiplex PCR across 54 Vbeta and 13 Jbeta. TCRdb re-called the immunoSEQ multiplex PCR reads through MiXCR, storing one row per CDR3 protein. This table holds 130,000 to 150,000 distinct CDR3 sequences, approximately 93% found once.

This rearrangement joins TRBV20-1 to TRBJ2-5; D gene unclear. This sequence originates from a human donor in good health. The sample comprised CD4+ T cells from PBMCs. CDR3 loop: CSAPTSRYQETQYF. CDR3 in DNA: TGCAGTGCCCCAACTTCCAGATATCAAGAGACCCAGTACTTC.